Following are 9 T cell receptor beta chains from one sample sequenced in a study of blood T cell repertoires in COVID-19. Measured with immunoSEQ multiplex PCR; TCRdb has only the in-frame clones, and not every one. The sample holds around 310,000 clones, almost 90% seen once. Specimen: peripheral blood. These receptors came from a woman in her thirties or forties with COVID-19, enrolled during active disease.

The table lists this clone with a few counts. The chain couples TRBV19 to TRBJ1-5; 9 bases map to TRBD1. The germline V gene encodes CDR1 LNHDA and CDR2 SQIVND (reference sequence). V dropped 6 bases and J dropped 4; count of bases not matched to a gene: 10. The CDR3 loop spans 16 amino acids. The CDR3: CASSQPGTGLNQPQHF. In DNA, the CDR3 is TGTGCCAGTAGCCAACCCGGGACAGGGCTGAATCAGCCCCAGCATTTT.

This chain uses TRBV14 with TRBJ2-3; possibly TRBD2 for D (5 bases). The V end was cut by 2 bases, the J end by 1 base, with 10 bases between. The CDR3 runs 15 residues. The germline CDR1 and CDR2 sequences are SGHDN and FVKESK. CDR3 sequence (DNA): TGTGCCAGCAGCCAATGGGAGACTGGCACAGATACGCAGTATTTT. Translating gives CASSQWETGTDTQYF.

The chain joins TRBV7-9 to TRBJ1-3; D is possibly TRBD1 (6 bases). Trimming took off 6 bases at V and 1 base at J, with 25 bases between the two ends. The germline gives CDR1 SEHNR, CDR2 FQNEAQ (reference sequence). The CDR3 extends over 19 amino acids. This CDR3 is CASSRPAGTTNSSGNTIYF. CDR3 DNA: TGTGCCAGCAGTCGACCAGCCGGGACAACTAACTCTTCTGGAAACACCATATATTTT.

The chain uses TRBV19 and TRBJ2-4, with 9 bases that match TRBD1. The junction had 6 bases not matched to a gene; V was cut back by 4 bases and J by 2 bases. CDR1 and CDR2 (germline): LNHDA, SQIVND (reference sequence). The CDR3 length is 16 residues. As DNA, the CDR3 is TGTGCCAGTAGTAAAGGACAGGGGTCTTCCAAAAACATTCAGTACTTC. Translation: CASSKGQGSSKNIQYF.

This chain uses TRBV20-1 with TRBJ1-1; D remains unclear. The germline V gene has CDR1 DFQATT and CDR2 SNEGSKA (reference sequence). There are 14 residues in the CDR3. The V end lost 3 bases, the J end lost 0 bases, and 11 bases lay between the germline ends. The CDR3 here is CSASVGRLNTEAFF. The CDR3 region has the DNA TGCAGTGCTAGTGTGGGCCGTTTGAACACTGAAGCTTTCTTT.

The V call is TRBV2, the J call TRBJ2-5; D uncertain. V was trimmed by 5 bases and J by 1 base, leaving 8 bases between them. Germline CDR1 reads SNHLY; CDR2 reads FYNNEI. CDR3 size: 13 residues. This chain's CDR3 is CASSMRLQETQYF. The CDR3 bases are TGTGCCAGCAGTATGAGGCTCCAAGAGACCCAGTACTTC.

This clone has only a few counts. V and J are TRBV27 and TRBJ2-7, with TRBD1 matching 7 bases. CDR3 length equals 13 residues. The trim removed 8 bases at V and 2 bases at J, leaving 6 bases unmatched. Germline values: CDR1 MNHEY, CDR2 SMNVEV (reference sequence). This CDR3 is CASGDRAPYEQYF. DNA for the CDR3: TGTGCCAGCGGAGACAGGGCCCCCTACGAGCAGTACTTC.

V gene TRBV20-1 combines with J gene TRBJ1-1; tentative D call: TRBD1 (5 bases). In germline, CDR1 is DFQATT, CDR2 SNEGSKA (reference sequence). V dropped 3 bases and J dropped 6 bases, with 17 bases sitting between them. The CDR3 runs 14 residues. This CDR3 reads CSASLAGRSAEAFF. In DNA, the CDR3 is TGCAGTGCTAGTTTGGCGGGACGATCCGCTGAAGCTTTCTTT.

The chain is built from TRBV25-1 and TRBJ1-6; possible D gene TRBD1, 6 bases. V shed 6 bases and J shed 3 bases, with 21 bases lying between them. CDR3 length: 18 residues. Germline-derived CDR1 and CDR2 are MGHDK and SYGVNS. The CDR3 reads CASSAHLTTGRYNSPLHF. The CDR3 DNA reads TGTGCCAGCAGCGCGCACCTGACCACAGGGCGCTATAATTCACCCCTCCACTTT.